This T cell receptor beta chain derives from a study of blood T cell repertoires in COVID-19. As for the study in general: The study drew acute and convalescent COVID-19 samples from the United States, Italy and Spain.

As processed by the authors: The assay estimated nucleated cells by amplifying reference gene primers. Libraries were prepared by immunoSEQ multiplex PCR; TCRdb keeps only in-frame clonotypes and omits some of them. That table gives V, J and clone size, and the DNA gave D and trimming. The table includes 240,000 or so clones, more than 75% detected once. The CDR3 has 17 residues. Germline V gives CDR1 LNHDA, CDR2 SQIVND (reference sequence). J lost 0 bases, V lost 7 bases, and 7 bases had no gene match. The TCR comes from a woman aged 40 to 50 who had recovered from COVID-19. The chain is built from TRBV19 and TRBJ2-6; 9 bases match TRBD1. Material for sequencing was peripheral blood. The CDR3 coding sequence is TGTGCCAGTAAATGGGGGACAGGGTCCTCTGGGGCCAACGTCCTGACTTTC. Translated: CASKWGTGSSGANVLTF. The whole variable domain, remainder taken from reference TRBV19 and TRBJ2-6, is DGGITQSPKYLFRKEGQNVTLSCEQNLNHDAMYWYRQDPGQGLRLIYYSQIVNDFQKGDIAEGYSVSREKKESFPLTVTSAQKNPTAFYLCASKWGTGSSGANVLTFGAGSRLTVL.